The clone carrying this T cell receptor beta chain was observed many times. The antigen is undetermined. The source of the sample is a study of T cells in Graves' hyperthyroidism and ophthalmopathy. Study overall: Once the initial diagnosis was made, peripheral blood was obtained before any treatment. Study results and caveats: In the blood, most expanded thyroid clonotypes above 0.001 appeared as well.

Trimming left V 1 base short and J 7 bases short, with 4 bases between. Germline V CDR1 and CDR2: SGHTA, FQGNSA. The CDR3 runs to 12 residues. RNA transcripts gave rise to amplified TCR beta CDR3 regions. An initial round of RT-PCR targeting the TCR CDR3 relied on the HTBI primer set. TCRdb itself ran the multiplex PCR reads through MiXCR, one entry per CDR3 protein. The data hold a few hundred thousand distinct CDR3 sequences, with 15% to 20% observed a single time. Investigators excluded patients with uncontrolled infection, other autoimmune disease, pregnancy or lactation. The rearrangement uses TRBV7-2 and TRBJ2-2; D is unclear. The receptor was derived from a man aged 18 to 35 with Graves' ophthalmopathy. Sequenced sample: blood. DNA of the CDR3: TGTGCCAGCAGCTTAGAGATCGGGGAGCTGTTTTTT. It codes for CASSLEIGELFF.